The 28 T cell receptor beta chains in this list originate from one sample, sequenced in a study of regulatory T cells in long-lasting Graves disease. Combining iRepertoire HTBI primers with Arm-PCR of CDR3 regions, the authors built TCR beta libraries. One entry per CDR3 protein results from TCRdb running MiXCR on the multiplex PCR reads. Of hundreds of thousands of distinct CDR3 sequences in the sample, about 30% are singletons; the top ten hold around 42%. Time point described: persistent/refractory GD, antithyroid drugs over 5 years with positive TRAb. The TCR library was prepared using RNA isolated from PBMCs. The source material was peripheral blood mononuclear cells (PBMCs), sampled when the disease was refractory, from a patient treated with antithyroid drugs. The receptors stem from a female donor with Graves disease.

This clonotype was counted at least ten times. This chain joins TRBV29-1 and TRBJ1-2, with a possible D match to TRBD1 (6 bases). Germline lookup yields CDR1 SQVTM and CDR2 ANQGSEA. The CDR3 is 12 amino acids. Between the trimmed V and J ends, which lost 1 base and 6 bases, there was a span of 9 bases. The CDR3, as DNA: TGCAGCGTTGAAGGGACAGCAAATGGCTACACCTTC. It codes for CSVEGTANGYTF. Full variable domain (outside the CDR3, taken from reference TRBV29-1 and TRBJ1-2): SAVISQKPSRDICQRGTSLTIQCQVDSQVTMMFWYRQQPGQSLTLIATANQGSEATYESGFVIDKFPISRPNLTFSTLTVSNMSPEDSSIYLCSVEGTANGYTFGSGTRLTVV.

This clonotype was found many times. V gene TRBV7-8 combines with J gene TRBJ1-2; possible D gene TRBD1, 6 bases. Trimming took 3 bases from V and 6 from J, leaving 14 bases between them. This CDR3 spans 14 amino acids. Germline CDR1 and CDR2: SGHVS and FQNEAQ. DNA for the CDR3: TGTGCCAGCAGCTTCGCCAGGGGAGGAGATGGCTACACCTTC. It translates to CASSFARGGDGYTF.

This clonotype was seen many times. The rearrangement links TRBV7-2 to TRBJ1-4; no firm D call. The germline V gene encodes CDR1 SGHTA and CDR2 FQGNSA. This CDR3 region has 15 residues. The germline V and J ends were trimmed by 0 bases and 3 bases, with 8 bases remaining between them. The CDR3 DNA reads TGTGCCAGCAGCTTAGCAGGGTACGCTAATGAAAAACTGTTTTTT. This sequence encodes CASSLAGYANEKLFF.

V usage is TRBV12-3 or TRBV12-4 and J usage is TRBJ2-2; D uncertain. The CDR3 contains 15 residues. Trimming removed 3 bases at V and 4 bases at J, with 12 bases between. The CDR3 sequence: CASSLKNRLTGELFF. The CDR3, as DNA: TGTGCCAGCAGTTTGAAGAACAGACTCACCGGGGAGCTGTTTTTT.

This clonotype was counted at least ten times. The genes are TRBV11-2 and TRBJ1-1, with 8 positions matching TRBD1. V dropped 5 bases and J dropped 2; count of bases not matched to a gene: 4. The germline V gene has CDR1 SGHAT and CDR2 FQNNGV. This CDR3 region has 14 residues. For the CDR3, the DNA is TGTGCCAGCAGCCCCAGGGGGCCAAACACTGAAGCTTTCTTT. The encoded protein is CASSPRGPNTEAFF. The full variable domain, rest sourced from reference TRBV11-2 and TRBJ1-1, is EAGVAQSPRYKIIEKRQSVAFWCNPISGHATLYWYQQILGQGPKLLIQFQNNGVVDDSQLPKDRFSAERLKGVDSTLKIQPAKLEDSAVYLCASSPRGPNTEAFFGQGTRLTVV.

The J gene is TRBJ1-1, the V gene TRBV7-9, with 7 bases fitting TRBD1. This CDR3 contains 14 residues. The germline V gene has CDR1 SEHNR and CDR2 FQNEAQ (reference sequence). V shed 5 bases and J 6 bases; nucleotides not matched to a gene: 9. CDR3 nucleotides: TGTGCCAGCAGCGTCTCTTTCGGACAGGCTGAAGCTTTCTTT. This sequence encodes CASSVSFGQAEAFF. Together with reference TRBV7-9 and TRBJ1-1, the CDR3 gives the full variable domain: DTGVSQNPRHKITKRGQNVTFRCDPISEHNRLYWYRQTLGQGPEFLTYFQNEAQLEKSRLLSDRFSAERPKGSFSTLEIQRTEQGDSAMYLCASSVSFGQAEAFFGQGTRLTVV.

This clonotype occurred many times. The genes are TRBV27 and TRBJ1-1; D perhaps matches TRBD1 (5 bases). Germline assignment: CDR1 MNHEY and CDR2 SMNVEV (reference sequence). Trimming took off 5 bases at V and 3 bases at J, with 13 bases between the two ends. The CDR3 consists of 14 residues. In nucleotides, the CDR3 is TGTGCCAGCAGTCAATCGACGGGGGACACTGAAGCTTTCTTT. Protein product: CASSQSTGDTEAFF.

This clonotype was observed a few times. This rearrangement joins TRBV6-1 to TRBJ2-7, with 14 bases fitting TRBD2. Trimming took 6 bases from V and 3 from J; bases not matched to a gene: 13. The length of the CDR3 is 18 residues. From germline, CDR1 is MNHNS and CDR2 SASEGT. CDR3 protein: CASSRGTSGSGPFYEQYF. CDR3 nucleotides: TGTGCCAGCAGCCGAGGGACTAGCGGGAGCGGGCCCTTCTACGAGCAGTACTTC.

This clonotype showed up just a few times. The chain links TRBV20-1 to TRBJ2-5; the D is unclear. Germline V gene data show CDR1 as DFQATT and CDR2 as SNEGSKA (reference sequence). CDR3 length: 11 amino acids. The V end lost 4 bases, the J end lost 3 bases, and 6 bases lay between the germline ends. The CDR3 region is CSAKQKETQYF. As DNA, the CDR3 is TGCAGTGCTAAACAGAAAGAGACCCAGTACTTC.

The chain is built from TRBV15 and TRBJ2-7, with D tentatively TRBD2 (6 bases). The CDR3 spans 13 residues. V was cut by 6 bases and J by 1 base, with 10 bases left in between. Germline lookup yields CDR1 LNHNV and CDR2 YYDKDF (reference sequence). The CDR3 loop reads CATRNGGSYEQYF. The CDR3 coding sequence is TGTGCCACCAGGAACGGGGGTTCCTACGAGCAGTACTTC. Filled out from reference TRBV15 and TRBJ2-7, the complete variable domain reads DAMVIQNPRYQVTQFGKPVTLSCSQTLNHNVMYWYQQKSSQAPKLLFHYYDKDFNNEADTPDNFQSRRPNTSFCFLDIRSPGLGDTAMYLCATRNGGSYEQYFGPGTRLTVT.

This chain joins TRBV9 and TRBJ1-1, with D possibly matching TRBD1 (6 bases). This CDR3 is built from 12 residues. From germline, CDR1 is SGDLS and CDR2 YYNGEE. With 10 bases removed from V and 1 base from J, the gap between germline ends came to 11 bases. Written as DNA, the CDR3 is TGTGCCCGCGGGACACAGAACACTGAAGCTTTCTTT. Translation gives CARGTQNTEAFF.

V and J are TRBV5-1 and TRBJ1-2, with TRBD1 matching 10 bases. The germline gives CDR1 SGHRS, CDR2 YFSETQ. This CDR3 has 17 amino acids. V dropped 2 bases and J dropped 1; count of bases not matched to a gene: 8. In DNA form, the CDR3 reads TGCGCCAGCAGCTTCAACCGGGACAGGGGCTTTAACTATGGCTACACCTTC. It encodes CASSFNRDRGFNYGYTF.

As for this clonotype: A read error is possible here, since a much larger clone lies one base away. V and J are TRBV12-3 or TRBV12-4 and TRBJ1-2, with 10 bases lining up with TRBD1. This CDR3 comprises 13 residues. The J segment lost 6 bases and the V segment lost 5 bases, leaving 3 bases of the junction unmatched. CDR3 loop: CASSAGTGDGYTF. The CDR3 region has the DNA TGTGCCAGCAGTGCCGGGACAGGGGATGGCTACACCTTC.

This clonotype appeared once. This CDR3 is missing its conserved last phenylalanine or tryptophan, likely due to a read error. J is TRBJ1-6 and V is TRBV7-2, with a possible D match to TRBD1 (5 bases). The CDR3 is 14 residues long. V was clipped by 5 bases and J by 8 bases, with 13 bases between them. Germline CDR1 SGHTA, CDR2 FQGNSA. In DNA form, the CDR3 reads TGTGCCAGCAGCACCGGGGGTATGGATTCACCCCTCCACTCT. Its protein product is CASSTGGMDSPLHS.

This clonotype was seen ten or more times. J is TRBJ1-4 and V is TRBV2, with D hard to call. V lost 6 bases and J 3 bases, leaving 17 bases between the germline ends. Germline CDR1 is SNHLY and CDR2 is FYNNEI. This CDR3 spans 16 amino acids. The CDR3 bases are TGTGCCAGCAGCAGAATCACCCACGGAGCTAATGAAAAACTGTTTTTT. It yields the protein CASSRITHGANEKLFF.

This clonotype showed up just a few times. This sequence joins TRBV19 and TRBJ1-2; possible D gene TRBD1, 6 bases. The CDR3 runs to 15 residues. Germline V gene lookup returns CDR1 LNHDA and CDR2 SQIVND (reference sequence). Trimming cost V 2 bases and J 4 bases, with 14 bases left between them. This chain's CDR3 is CASSITGGAGYGYTF. The CDR3 bases are TGTGCCAGTAGTATAACGGGGGGCGCTGGCTATGGCTACACCTTC. Together with reference TRBV19 and TRBJ1-2, the CDR3 gives the full variable domain: DGGITQSPKYLFRKEGQNVTLSCEQNLNHDAMYWYRQDPGQGLRLIYYSQIVNDFQKGDIAEGYSVSREKKESFPLTVTSAQKNPTAFYLCASSITGGAGYGYTFGSGTRLTVV.

The chain has TRBV16 and TRBJ2-5; the D gene is possibly TRBD1 (6 bases). V was cut by 4 bases and J by 12 bases, with 12 bases left in between. From germline, CDR1 is KGHSY and CDR2 FQNENV. The CDR3 is 11 residues long. The CDR3 spells CASSPLGAKYF. CDR3 coding DNA: TGTGCCAGCAGCCCCCTGGGGGCGAAGTACTTC. The entire variable domain, with the rest obtained from reference TRBV16 and TRBJ2-5, is as follows: GEEVAQTPKHLVRGEGQKAKLYCAPIKGHSYVFWYQQVLKNEFKFLISFQNENVFDETGMPKERFSAKCLPNSPCSLEIQATKLEDSAVYFCASSPLGAKYFGPGTRLLVL.

The chain couples TRBV30 to TRBJ2-7, with 9 bases identical to TRBD1. Trimming cost V 5 bases and J 2 bases; bases outside gene matches: 4. This CDR3 is 13 amino acids long. CDR1 and CDR2 from the germline V gene are GTSNPN and SVGIG (reference sequence). The CDR3 reads CAWDRTGAYEQYF. CDR3 nucleotides: TGTGCCTGGGATAGGACAGGGGCCTACGAGCAGTACTTC. Complete variable domain (other parts from reference TRBV30 and TRBJ2-7): SQTIHQWPATLVQPVGSPLSLECTVEGTSNPNLYWYRQAAGRGLQLLFYSVGIGQISSEVPQNLSASRPQDRQFILSSKKLLLSDSGFYLCAWDRTGAYEQYFGPGTRLTVT.

V and J are TRBV6-1 and TRBJ1-1; TRBD1 is a possible D gene (5 bases). This CDR3 has 14 amino acids. Germline V gene sequence: CDR1 MNHNS, CDR2 SASEGT. V was pared by 6 bases and J by 0 bases, with 11 bases between. Here the CDR3 reads CASRGKGLNTEAFF. In DNA form, the CDR3 reads TGTGCCAGCAGGGGTAAGGGGTTGAACACTGAAGCTTTCTTT.

The chain combines TRBV7-2 with TRBJ2-1; D possibly corresponds to TRBD2 (6 bases). The germline gives CDR1 SGHTA, CDR2 FQGNSA. The CDR3 consists of 16 residues. V gave up 0 bases and J gave up 0 bases, with 9 bases separating them. The CDR3 DNA reads as TGTGCCAGCAGCTTAGCTTTCGGGAGCTCCTACAATGAGCAGTTCTTC. Translation gives CASSLAFGSSYNEQFF.

The V gene is TRBV27, the J gene TRBJ1-1, with TRBD1 identical over 8 bases. Germline CDR1 and CDR2: MNHEY and SMNVEV (reference sequence). This CDR3 has 13 amino acids. With 7 bases clipped from V and 5 bases from J, the junction kept 6 bases outside the gene matches. This chain's CDR3 is CASKYRGRTEAFF. The CDR3 DNA reads as TGTGCCAGCAAATACAGGGGGAGGACTGAAGCTTTCTTT.

Regarding this clonotype: This may come from a read error, since a much larger clone is one base off. V and J are TRBV11-1 and TRBJ2-5; 7 positions match TRBD1. CDR3 length: 12 residues. Germline CDR1 SGHAT, CDR2 FQDESV (reference sequence). The CDR3 nucleotides read TGTGCCAGCAGCCCGAGACAGGGCGTCCCTCACTTC. Translating it yields CASSPRQGVPHF. Drawing the rest from reference TRBV11-1 and TRBJ2-5, the complete variable domain is EAEVAQSPRYKITEKSQAVAFWCDPISGHATLYWYRQILGQGPELLVQFQDESVVDDSQLPKDRFSAERLKGVDSTLKIQPAELGDSAMYLCASSPRQGVPHFGPGTRLLVL.

There are a few counts of this clonotype. The rearrangement links TRBV7-8 to TRBJ1-1, with 12 positions matching TRBD1. V dropped 7 bases and J dropped 1; count of bases not matched to a gene: 7. The CDR3 contains 16 residues. Looked up from germline, CDR1 is SGHVS and CDR2 is FQNEAQ. The CDR3 spells CASTTMGQGANTEAFF. The CDR3 DNA reads as TGTGCCAGCACAACCATGGGACAGGGGGCGAACACTGAAGCTTTCTTT.

The rearrangement links TRBV5-1 to TRBJ2-5; 9 positions agree with TRBD2. V dropped 6 bases and J dropped 6; count of bases not matched to a gene: 6. CDR1 SGHRS and CDR2 YFSETQ come from the germline V gene. The CDR3 spans 13 residues. For the CDR3, the DNA is TGCGCCAGCACGGTAGCGGGGGAAAAGACCCAGTACTTC. Amino acids: CASTVAGEKTQYF.

The table lists this clonotype with a few counts. The V gene is TRBV6-5, the J gene TRBJ2-2; TRBD2 matches 11 bases. This CDR3 is 18 amino acids long. The V and J ends lost 3 bases and 7 bases, in that order; junction bases with no gene match: 13. In germline, CDR1 is MNHEY, CDR2 SVGAGI. DNA for the CDR3: TGTGCCAGCAGTTATCCGGCATTAGCGGGAGGGCGTAGCGGGGAGCTGTTTTTT. Its protein is CASSYPALAGGRSGELFF.

The genes are TRBV5-6 and TRBJ1-1; the D is unclear. V lost 2 bases and J 8 bases, leaving 10 bases between the germline ends. This CDR3 contains 12 residues. CDR1 is SGHDT and CDR2 is YYEEEE in the germline V gene. Written as DNA, the CDR3 is TGTGCCAGCAGCTTCGGTAGTTGGGAAGCTTTCTTT. This codes for CASSFGSWEAFF.

The V gene is TRBV12-3 or TRBV12-4, the J gene TRBJ1-2; 7 bases match TRBD1. The junction had 5 bases not matched to a gene; V was cut back by 0 bases and J by 4 bases. The CDR3 has 15 residues. CDR3 coding DNA: TGTGCCAGCAGTTTAGCAGGGGGCGAACGCTATGGCTACACCTTC. This sequence encodes CASSLAGGERYGYTF.

A single count supports this clonotype. This may be a read error, as it is one base from a much larger clone. This chain links TRBV6-1 with TRBJ2-7, with 7 bases that match TRBD2. With 7 bases clipped from V and 5 bases from J, the junction kept 14 bases outside the gene matches. Per the germline V gene, CDR1 is MNHNS and CDR2 is SASEGT. This CDR3 has 15 residues. As DNA, the CDR3 is TGTGCCAGCACCCTCTTGACTAGCTGGAGTGACGAGCAGTACTTC. Amino acid sequence: CASTLLTSWSDEQYF.